A single sample gave rise to the 28 T cell receptor beta chains below, sequenced in a study of memory CD8 T cells in hepatitis C reinfection. The data were produced by immunoSEQ multiplex PCR, yet TCRdb's version contains in-frame clones alone and is incomplete. This table holds approximately 46,000 clones, roughly 89% found once. Specified time point: late/post reinfection, 12 to 24 weeks after detection. The sorted cells went straight to TCR sequencing with no prior in vitro expansion. Input material: naive CD8+ T cells sorted from blood. The receptors derive from a man between 18 and 35 years old with hepatitis C virus infection.

This chain connects TRBV7-9 to TRBJ2-7; 8 nucleotides agree with TRBD1. With V trimmed by 7 bases and J by 1 base, 9 bases remained unmatched. The CDR3 extends over 15 amino acids. Germline assignment: CDR1 SEHNR and CDR2 FQNEAQ (reference sequence). The CDR3 sequence: CASTSGDRTSYEQYF. DNA for the CDR3: TGTGCCAGCACTTCTGGGGACAGGACTTCCTACGAGCAGTACTTC.

V gene TRBV7-6 combines with J gene TRBJ2-7; the match to TRBD2 covers 7 bases. J gave up 5 bases and V 5 bases, and 12 bases lay outside the gene matches. CDR1 SGHVS and CDR2 FNYEAQ come from the germline V gene. The CDR3 covers 15 residues. DNA of the CDR3: TGTGCCAGCAGCCGCACTAGCGAGCCCGGGGACGAGCAGTACTTC. Translation: CASSRTSEPGDEQYF. The full variable domain, with the rest looked up from reference TRBV7-6 and TRBJ2-7, is GAGVSQSPRYKVTKRGQDVALRCDPISGHVSLYWYRQALGQGPEFLTYFNYEAQQDKSGLPNDRFSAERPEGSISTLTIQRTEQRDSAMYRCASSRTSEPGDEQYFGPGTRLTVT.

CDR3 coding DNA: TGCGCCAGCAGCTACCTCGAGGGGGCGAATTCCGGGGAGCTGTTTTTT. Translating it yields CASSYLEGANSGELFF. This chain connects TRBV4-1 to TRBJ2-2, with TRBD1 matching 7 bases. The CDR3 totals 16 residues. CDR1 MGHRA and CDR2 YSYEKL come from the germline V gene. V gave up 5 bases and J gave up 6 bases; unmatched junction bases: 12.

The chain couples TRBV27 to TRBJ1-5, with D perhaps TRBD1 (6 bases). Per the germline V gene, CDR1 is MNHEY and CDR2 is SMNVEV (reference sequence). V lost 5 bases, J lost 6 bases, and 14 bases lay in between. This CDR3 has 14 amino acids. The CDR3 is CASSVSGVSQPQHF. The DNA of the CDR3 is TGTGCCAGCAGTGTGTCAGGGGTGAGTCAGCCCCAGCATTTT.

DNA of the CDR3: TGCGCCAGCAGCCAAGTACAGGGGATCAACACCGGGGAGCTGTTTTTT. Its translation: CASSQVQGINTGELFF. This chain connects TRBV4-3 to TRBJ2-2, with 7 positions matching TRBD1. CDR3 size: 16 residues. Per germline, CDR1 LGHNA and CDR2 YSLEER. V was pared by 1 base and J by 2 bases, with 4 bases of the junction left unmatched.

This chain joins TRBV27 and TRBJ1-1; D uncertain. The CDR3 totals 16 residues. The V and J ends lost 0 bases and 4 bases respectively, with 15 bases between them. Germline CDR1 MNHEY, CDR2 SMNVEV (reference sequence). The CDR3 region has the DNA TGTGCCAGCAGTTTATCCCAAACTGGCGGGCTCACTGAAGCTTTCTTT. Amino acids: CASSLSQTGGLTEAFF.

The chain links TRBV19 to TRBJ2-2, with D possibly matching TRBD2 (5 bases). CDR3 length: 12 amino acids. Germline CDR1 reads LNHDA; CDR2 reads SQIVND (reference sequence). The V end lost 9 bases, the J end lost 5 bases, and 10 bases lay between the germline ends. CDR3 nucleotide sequence: TGTGCCAGCCGACCGGGGACCGGGGAGCTGTTTTTT. This encodes CASRPGTGELFF.

The chain uses TRBV27 and TRBJ1-1; the D gene is possibly TRBD1 (6 bases). Trimming removed 4 bases from V and 4 bases from J, with 16 bases in between. This CDR3 has 15 amino acids. The germline CDR1 and CDR2 sequences are MNHEY and SMNVEV (reference sequence). The CDR3 nucleotides are TGTGCCAGCAGTTCGGGGGAGGGGGTGGGCACTGAAGCTTTCTTT. Encoded protein: CASSSGEGVGTEAFF.

V and J are TRBV27 and TRBJ2-1; D is possibly TRBD2 (6 bases). This CDR3 has 16 residues. The germline gives CDR1 MNHEY, CDR2 SMNVEV (reference sequence). The V gene lost 3 bases and the J gene lost 4 bases, with 16 bases spanning the gap. The CDR3 bases are TGTGCCAGCAGTTTCTCCTCGGGGGATAGGTACAATGAGCAGTTCTTC. Encoded protein: CASSFSSGDRYNEQFF.

The chain is built from TRBV10-3 and TRBJ2-7; TRBD1 agrees at 8 bases. V trimming: 2 bases; J trimming: 2 bases; junction bases outside the gene matches: 11. Germline V gene data show CDR1 as ENHRY and CDR2 as SYGVKD. CDR3 length: 17 residues. The CDR3 coding sequence is TGTGCCATCAGTGAGCCGCCCGGACAGGGTGACGCCTACGAGCAGTACTTC. Residues: CAISEPPGQGDAYEQYF.

V and J are TRBV6-6 and TRBJ1-4, with 9 bases that match TRBD1. This CDR3 has 15 residues. V dropped 4 bases and J dropped 8; count of bases not matched to a gene: 8. Germline CDR1 and CDR2: MNHNY and SVGAGI (reference sequence). The CDR3 protein is CASSWTGEVREKLFF. The CDR3, as DNA: TGTGCCAGCAGTTGGACAGGGGAGGTACGCGAAAAACTGTTTTTT.

This clone was found once. V and J are TRBV12-5 and TRBJ1-3; 7 nucleotides match TRBD1. V lost 6 bases, J lost 2 bases, and 7 bases stayed unmatched. This CDR3 is built from 15 residues. The V gene's germline CDR1 is LGHNT and CDR2 FRNRAP. The DNA for the CDR3 is TGTGCTAGTGGCCCCGACAGGGTGGCTGGAAACACCATATATTTT. Translating gives CASGPDRVAGNTIYF.

The chain joins TRBV30 to TRBJ2-2; D may be TRBD2 (5 bases). CDR1 is GTSNPN and CDR2 is SVGIG in the germline V gene (reference sequence). The CDR3 spans 16 residues. The ends were cut back, 4 bases at V and 0 bases at J, with 15 bases in the middle. This CDR3 is CAWKGGATPNTGELFF. DNA of the CDR3: TGTGCCTGGAAAGGAGGAGCCACCCCGAACACCGGGGAGCTGTTTTTT.

This chain connects TRBV4-1 to TRBJ2-7, with 8 bases lining up with TRBD2. The CDR3 is made up of 16 amino acids. V shed 0 bases and J 2 bases; nucleotides not matched to a gene: 6. From germline, CDR1 is MGHRA and CDR2 YSYEKL. CDR3 bases: TGCGCCAGCAGCCAAGATTACCCGGGGGGGCCCTACGAGCAGTACGTC. It yields the protein CASSQDYPGGPYEQYV.

This clone was counted once. This sequence joins TRBV7-9 and TRBJ2-1, with 8 bases aligning to TRBD1. V shed 8 bases and J 8 bases; nucleotides not matched to a gene: 5. Germline CDR1 SEHNR, CDR2 FQNEAQ (reference sequence). The CDR3 covers 12 residues. CDR3: CASGETGDEQFF. The CDR3 nucleotides are TGTGCCAGCGGCGAGACAGGGGATGAGCAGTTCTTC.

This clone has just one count. This chain joins TRBV4-1 and TRBJ2-1; TRBD1 agrees at 8 bases. V was clipped by 1 base and J by 8 bases; unmatched bases: 7. The CDR3 loop spans 15 amino acids. The germline V gene encodes CDR1 MGHRA and CDR2 YSYEKL. CDR3 nucleotides: TGCGCCAGCAGCCAAGGCCCAGCAGGGGGCGATGAGCAGTTCTTC. Its translation is CASSQGPAGGDEQFF.

The chain carries TRBV29-1 and TRBJ1-1; D uncertain. The ends were cut back, 1 base at V and 8 bases at J, with 8 bases in the middle. CDR3 length: 11 residues. CDR1 is SQVTM and CDR2 is ANQGSEA in the germline V gene. CDR3 DNA sequence: TGCAGCGTTGAAGGGCGGGAGGAAGCTTTCTTT. Its protein product is CSVEGREEAFF.

The chain employs TRBV6-6 and TRBJ1-5; D uncertain. The CDR3 spans 15 residues. In germline, CDR1 is MNHNY, CDR2 SVGAGI (reference sequence). Trimming left V 2 bases short and J 7 bases short, with 15 bases between. For the CDR3, the DNA is TGTGCCAGCAGTTACCAGGAGTCCGCGGGACAGCCCCAGCATTTT. It codes for CASSYQESAGQPQHF.

The chain links TRBV7-9 to TRBJ2-7, with 7 bases identical to TRBD1. CDR1 and CDR2 (germline): SEHNR, FQNEAQ (reference sequence). Trimming took 4 bases from V and 0 from J; bases not matched to a gene: 9. CDR3 length: 16 amino acids. The CDR3 bases are TGTGCCAGCAGCTCCACCGGGACAGAAAGCTCCTACGAGCAGTACTTC. Amino acids: CASSSTGTESSYEQYF.

V usage is TRBV27 and J usage is TRBJ2-3, with TRBD2 matching over 8 bases. V dropped 4 bases and J dropped 5; count of bases not matched to a gene: 11. Germline V gene sequence: CDR1 MNHEY, CDR2 SMNVEV (reference sequence). This CDR3 has 16 residues. The CDR3 reads CASSSLGLAGGDTQYF. The DNA for the CDR3 is TGTGCCAGCAGTTCCCTCGGACTAGCTGGGGGAGATACGCAGTATTTT.

The chain is built from TRBV19 and TRBJ1-2; D is uncertain. V was trimmed by 6 bases and J by 3 bases, leaving 11 bases between them. Germline CDR1 LNHDA, CDR2 SQIVND (reference sequence). The CDR3 totals 13 residues. The CDR3 loop is CASRSDGYYGYTF. The CDR3 DNA sequence: TGTGCCAGTAGGAGCGACGGATACTATGGCTACACCTTC.

V is TRBV28 and J is TRBJ1-1, with 7 nucleotides matching TRBD1. This CDR3 contains 18 residues. V was clipped by 3 bases and J by 7 bases; unmatched bases: 20. CDR1 is MDHEN, CDR2 SYDVKM, per germline. CDR3 sequence reads: CASSLKVTSTGLPGEAFF. CDR3 in DNA: TGTGCCAGCAGTTTGAAAGTAACTTCGACAGGGCTCCCGGGTGAAGCTTTCTTT.

The J gene is TRBJ2-1, the V gene TRBV5-6; no definite D call. CDR1 SGHDT and CDR2 YYEEEE come from the germline V gene. Trimming removed 0 bases from V and 5 bases from J, with 12 bases in between. This CDR3 is 15 amino acids long. The CDR3: CASSLATRADNEQFF. CDR3 nucleotide sequence: TGTGCCAGCAGCTTGGCGACACGAGCAGACAATGAGCAGTTCTTC.

The chain employs TRBV7-8 and TRBJ1-4; 9 nucleotides agree with TRBD1. The CDR3 sequence is 14 residues long. Germline V gives CDR1 SGHVS, CDR2 FQNEAQ. The trim removed 5 bases at V and 6 bases at J, leaving 4 bases unmatched. The CDR3, as DNA: TGTGCCAGCAGCGTGACAGGGGGGGATGAAAAACTGTTTTTT. Translated, it gives CASSVTGGDEKLFF.

The table lists this clone with a count of one. The rearrangement links TRBV5-1 to TRBJ2-7; D ambiguous. The V gene's germline CDR1 is SGHRS and CDR2 YFSETQ. V lost 4 bases and J lost 0, with 5 bases in between. The CDR3 length is 12 residues. CDR3 in DNA: TGCGCCAGCAGCGGTAGCTCCTACGAGCAGTACTTC. Protein sequence: CASSGSSYEQYF.

This clone was counted once. The chain's CDR3 is CASSPSTSGRAYEQYF. For the CDR3, the DNA is TGTGCCAGCAGTCCATCGACTAGCGGGAGGGCCTACGAGCAGTACTTC. The chain carries TRBV27 and TRBJ2-7; 14 positions match TRBD2. CDR1 and CDR2 (germline): MNHEY, SMNVEV (reference sequence). This CDR3 has 16 residues. The trim removed 5 bases at V and 2 bases at J, leaving 5 bases unmatched.

This rearrangement joins TRBV9 to TRBJ2-1, with 11 bases fitting TRBD1. This CDR3 is built from 16 residues. V lost 0 bases to trimming and J lost 9 bases; unmatched junction nucleotides: 8. Germline V gene lookup returns CDR1 SGDLS and CDR2 YYNGEE. The DNA of the CDR3 is TGTGCCAGCAGCGTAGGTGGGACAGGGGGGTTGAGTGAGCAGTTCTTC. Translated: CASSVGGTGGLSEQFF. Using reference TRBV9 and TRBJ2-1 for the parts outside the CDR3, the full variable domain is DSGVTQTPKHLITATGQRVTLRCSPRSGDLSVYWYQQSLDQGLQFLIQYYNGEERAKGNILERFSAQQFPDLHSELNLSSLELGDSALYFCASSVGGTGGLSEQFFGPGTRLTVL.

In DNA form, the CDR3 reads TGTGCCAGCAGTTACCGAGGGGATACGCAGTATTTT. This codes for CASSYRGDTQYF. The rearrangement links TRBV6-5 to TRBJ2-3; the D gene is possibly TRBD2 (5 bases). The ends were cut back, 2 bases at V and 6 bases at J, with 6 bases in the middle. The germline gives CDR1 MNHEY, CDR2 SVGAGI. This CDR3 has 12 residues.